Shown below are 8 T cell receptor beta chains from a single sample sequenced in a study of shared clonotypes between healthy human individuals. Clones were sequenced by immunoSEQ multiplex PCR, and TCRdb holds only the in-frame ones, with some missing. The table includes about 2.4 million clones, 90% to 95% detected once. Sequenced material: naive CD4+ T cells sorted from blood. Subset defined: CD45RA+ positively selected. The receptors shown here come from a man between 18 and 29 years old in good health.

This rearrangement joins TRBV30 to TRBJ2-3, with 7 positions matching TRBD1. In germline, CDR1 is GTSNPN, CDR2 SVGIG (reference sequence). V dropped 6 bases and J dropped 3; count of bases not matched to a gene: 6. This CDR3 has 13 amino acids. The CDR3 loop is CACRRQGTDTQYF. CDR3 sequence (DNA): TGTGCCTGCAGAAGACAGGGAACAGATACGCAGTATTTT.

The chain is built from TRBV5-4 and TRBJ2-2; TRBD2 matches 8 bases. CDR1 and CDR2 (germline): SGHNT, YYREEE (reference sequence). The trim removed 4 bases at V and 6 bases at J, leaving 8 bases unmatched. This CDR3 contains 15 residues. The CDR3 sequence is CASSIQAGEAGELFF. The CDR3 nucleotides read TGTGCCAGCAGCATACAAGCGGGAGAGGCCGGGGAGCTGTTTTTT.

The CDR3 DNA reads as TGCGCCAGCAGCCAATCGCCTAGCGGGAGGGCCGATGAGCAGTTCTTC. This gives the protein CASSQSPSGRADEQFF. The J gene is TRBJ2-1, the V gene TRBV4-1, with TRBD2 matching over 12 bases. CDR1 is MGHRA and CDR2 is YSYEKL in the germline V gene. Trimming cost V 2 bases and J 8 bases; bases outside gene matches: 7. This CDR3 is 16 amino acids long.

The rearrangement links TRBV5-1 to TRBJ2-3, with D tentatively TRBD1 (7 bases). Germline CDR1 and CDR2: SGHRS and YFSETQ. The V and J ends lost 7 bases and 2 bases respectively, with 14 bases between them. This CDR3 has 14 residues. The CDR3 nucleotides are TGCGCCAGCGGAGGGGGCTCCTTCACAGATACGCAGTATTTT. Translated, it gives CASGGGSFTDTQYF.

The rearrangement uses TRBV10-1 and TRBJ2-3; 8 bases are a match to TRBD2. The CDR3 is made up of 17 amino acids. Trimming at V came to 2 bases and at J to 1 base, leaving 8 bases not matched to a gene. Germline lookup yields CDR1 WNHNN and CDR2 SYGVQD (reference sequence). The CDR3 here is CASSEDPPREGTDTQYF. The DNA of the CDR3 is TGCGCCAGCAGTGAGGATCCGCCGCGGGAGGGCACAGATACGCAGTATTTT.

The V call is TRBV4-1, the J call TRBJ2-5, with 8 bases matching TRBD2. The germline V gene encodes CDR1 MGHRA and CDR2 YSYEKL. Losses at the gene ends were 0 bases for V and 3 bases for J; bases not matched to a gene: 12. The CDR3 is 18 residues long. This CDR3 reads CASSQDGLAGKKKETQYF. The DNA for the CDR3 is TGCGCCAGCAGCCAAGATGGCCTAGCGGGCAAGAAGAAAGAGACCCAGTACTTC.

This chain connects TRBV28 to TRBJ2-7; D unclear. CDR1 is MDHEN, CDR2 SYDVKM, per germline. The CDR3 runs 13 residues. Trimming cost V 5 bases and J 6 bases, with 14 bases left between them. The CDR3 DNA reads as TGTGCCAGCAGTCCCGCCAACCGAGGCGAGCAGTACTTC. It translates to CASSPANRGEQYF.

This rearrangement joins TRBV7-2 to TRBJ2-5, with 11 bases fitting TRBD2. The length of the CDR3 is 16 residues. The J segment lost 5 bases and the V segment lost 4 bases, leaving 9 bases of the junction unmatched. CDR1 and CDR2 (germline): SGHTA, FQGNSA. CDR3 sequence reads: CASSSPLAGGGETQYF. CDR3 coding DNA: TGTGCCAGCAGCTCCCCCCTAGCGGGAGGTGGGGAGACCCAGTACTTC.